This T cell receptor beta chain was captured by sequencing in a study of T-cell memory formation after mild COVID-19. The overall study: TCR clustering was largely donor specific.

Per germline, CDR1 SGDLS and CDR2 YYNGEE. The CDR3 sequence is 18 residues long. V lost 0 bases and J lost 2; bases outside the gene matches: 12. TCRalpha and TCRbeta libraries used 5'RACE with constant-segment primers and UMIs. TCRdb analysed the 5' RACE reads with MiXCR anew, one entry per CDR3 protein. This sample carries around 220,000 distinct CDR3 sequences, 16% of them seen once, and the ten largest clones take 3% to 4.5%. General study results and limits: Clones that contracted from day 15 to 85 were balanced CD4/CD8, while later expanders leaned CD4+. The finding that pre-infection memory included some responding clones suggested that cross-reactive memory joined.

Only a few counts were recorded for this clonotype. Its antigen is not identified. The specimen sequenced was PBMCs or a T cell subset sorted from them (not recorded which). V and J are TRBV9 and TRBJ2-5; 8 bases agree with TRBD1. This clonotype was obtained from a man between 18 and 35 years old who had mild COVID-19 (a few samples of this study predate the infection). Cell type and time point are not known. Here the CDR3 DNA reads TGTGCCAGCAGCGTAGGAATACCCGGGACAGGTTTTCAAGAGACCCAGTACTTC. It codes for CASSVGIPGTGFQETQYF.